This TCR beta chain derives from a study of blood T cells in healthy people across ages (dated by TCRdb to the mid-2010s). Background on the whole study: In model experiments, template switching captured roughly one uniquely barcoded TCR beta cDNA molecule for every two T cells. The study measured age-related changes in TCR beta repertoire diversity using deep sequencing normalized with unique cDNA molecular identifiers. Four age groups were formed from the donors: young (average roughly 15 years), middle-aged (approximately 41), aged (roughly 59) and long-lived (less than 85). To avoid experimental bias, donors of different ages were spread randomly across the sequencing lanes. The study analyzed two additional independent replicas of 1 million unique cDNA reads from the same blood draw for two donors, one aged 18 to 30 and one aged 80 or older.

Paper-wide results and their limitations: Compared with the aged group, the long-lived group had more naive CD4+ T cells, fewer expanded clones and increased TCR diversity, a pattern suggesting age selection. Since profiling was done on bulk unsorted PBMCs, naive and antigen-experienced compartments could not be conclusively compared. Estimates of total diversity based on one million sequenced T cells were regarded as lower bounds and as underestimates. The CMV infection status of donors was not known, potentially confounding age-related changes in expanded clonotypes. Observed TCR beta diversity per million T cells fell roughly linearly with age, and a significant reduction was already apparent by age approximately 40. The percentage of naive T cells measured by flow cytometry correlated strongly with observed TCR beta diversity.

Library preparation was by 5' RACE. Sequencing was performed on an Illumina HiSeq 2500. A second PCR of roughly 7 to 11 cycles was performed with a sample-barcoded 5' primer and a J-beta primer mix. Each TCR beta cDNA molecule received a unique molecular identifier from a template-switch 5' adaptor carrying 12 random nucleotides. At least 3 million CDR3-containing paired-end reads were obtained from each sample. The Mint cDNA synthesis kit, primed by a TRBC-specific oligonucleotide, was used to synthesize first-strand cDNA from all RNA. After uracil-DNA glycosylase treatment, a first 18-cycle PCR used universal primers M1SS and BC2_uni_R on all cDNA. Per the source publication's procedure: For normalization, 1 million high-quality reads were randomly selected from each sample, with every read carrying a distinct molecular identifier. Reads sharing molecular identifiers were discarded rather than binned into consensus sequences. MiTCR, set to a Q25 quality threshold and the strictest error-elimination algorithm, was used for CDR3 identification, clonotype clustering and error correction. A nonparametric unseen species model with Euler transformation was used to estimate a lower bound on total TCR beta diversity. In TCRdb, the public reads were trimmed at Q25 with fastp and aligned with MiXCR, with productive beta chains retained. Every distinct CDR3 protein forms one entry, paired with its most common genes and DNA. These V and J calls originate from TCRdb's pipeline instead of the authors' own analysis. This sample is represented by 650,000 to 800,000 distinct CDR3 sequences; 52% of them were singletons. The top ten clonotypes cover roughly 14% of the sample.

As regards this clonotype: No cognate antigen has been identified for it. The record has no base qualities; no much larger clone is one base away.

The 39 donors, aged about 6 to 100 years, were systemically healthy Caucasian individuals from Russia. Each donor gave roughly 9.5 milliliters of peripheral blood, collected into EDTA-treated Vacutainer tubes. Ficoll-Paque density-gradient centrifugation was used to isolate PBMCs, with at least 7 million obtained per sample. Trizol reagent was used to extract total RNA from the PBMCs, yielding at least 5 micrograms per sample. For every donor, an aliquot of PBMCs went through flow cytometry to measure the percentages of naive CD45RAhigh/CD27high T cells. The germline V gene gives CDR1 as SNHLY and CDR2 as FYNNEI. Its CDR3 holds 14 amino acids, cysteine through phenylalanine. The only DNA kept is the CDR3, 42 bases in frame from the first base. Trimming accounts for 5 bases at V and 5 bases at J, while the number of junction bases matched to no gene is 4.

The clonotype comes from a woman older than 75 in good health. Specimen: blood. The chain employs TRBV2 and TRBJ2-2; TRBD2 fits 8 bases in the junction. The CDR3 in this case is CASSSGSQTGELFF. The nucleotide sequence is given as TGTGCCAGCAGTAGCGGGAGTCAAACCGGGGAGCTGTTTTTT.